Sequencing of this T cell receptor beta chain was carried out in a study of blood T cell repertoires in COVID-19. The overall study: PBMCs, B-cell-depleted T cells, or T cells were the source of the cDNA or gDNA that made up the material.

Generated by immunoSEQ multiplex PCR, the TCRdb table keeps only in-frame clones and is missing some. Of 210,000 or so clones in the sample, around four fifths were seen once. Trimming took 10 bases from V and 3 from J, leaving 15 bases between them. The CDR3 runs 13 residues. Germline CDR1 is MNHEY and CDR2 is SVGAGI. V gene TRBV6-5 combines with J gene TRBJ1-1, with no clear D. The sequence derives from a woman of 80 years or more with active or convalescent COVID-19. The sample consisted of peripheral blood. The chain's CDR3 is CANSLRVDTEAFF. The CDR3 DNA reads as TGTGCCAACTCGCTCCGGGTCGACACTGAAGCTTTCTTT.